This TCR beta chain was observed in a study of blood T cell repertoires in COVID-19. Study as a whole: PBMCs, B-cell-depleted T cells, or T cells were the source of the cDNA or gDNA that made up the material.

V gave up 8 bases and J gave up 3 bases, with 8 bases separating them. Germline loops: CDR1 LGHNT, CDR2 FRNRAP. The CDR3 runs to 12 residues. In the original analysis: Reference gene primer amplification in the assay estimated nucleated cell counts. Repertoires were generated with immunoSEQ multiplex PCR, while TCRdb's copy carries only in-frame clones and drops some. V and J calls and clone size follow that table, whereas D and trimming were derived from the DNA. Seen here are 55,000 to 75,000 clones, just under 90% observed once, and the top ten hold less than 1.5%. The clonotype was recovered from a man aged 55 to 70 with acute or convalescent COVID-19. Sequencing was done on a sample of peripheral blood. The chain has TRBV12-5 and TRBJ1-5; the D gene is possibly TRBD1 (5 bases). The CDR3 spells CASSGHNQPQHF. The CDR3 DNA is TGTGCTAGTTCAGGGCACAATCAGCCCCAGCATTTT.